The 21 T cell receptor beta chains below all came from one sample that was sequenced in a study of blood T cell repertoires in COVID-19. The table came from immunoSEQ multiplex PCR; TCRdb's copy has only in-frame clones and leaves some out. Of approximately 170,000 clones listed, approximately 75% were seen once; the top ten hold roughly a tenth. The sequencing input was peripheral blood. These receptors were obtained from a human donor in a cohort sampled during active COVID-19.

DNA of the CDR3: TGTGCCAGCAGACGGACTAGCGGGGGGGCCGGCACCGGGGAGCTGTTTTTT. This sequence encodes CASRRTSGGAGTGELFF. The chain carries TRBV27 and TRBJ2-2, with 15 bases identical to TRBD2. Germline lookup yields CDR1 MNHEY and CDR2 SMNVEV (reference sequence). V lost 6 bases to trimming and J lost 4 bases; unmatched junction nucleotides: 6. The CDR3 consists of 17 residues.

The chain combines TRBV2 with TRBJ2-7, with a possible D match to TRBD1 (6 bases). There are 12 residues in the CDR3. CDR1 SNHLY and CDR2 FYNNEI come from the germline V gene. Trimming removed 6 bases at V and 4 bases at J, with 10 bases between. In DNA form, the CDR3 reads TGTGCCAGCAGGCGAACAGGGTACGAGCAGTACTTC. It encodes CASRRTGYEQYF.

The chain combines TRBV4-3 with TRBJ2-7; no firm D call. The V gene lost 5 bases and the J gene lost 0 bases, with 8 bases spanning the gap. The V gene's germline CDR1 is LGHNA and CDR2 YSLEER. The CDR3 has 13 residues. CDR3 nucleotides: TGCGCCAGCAGCGTCGACACCTCCTACGAGCAGTACTTC. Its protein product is CASSVDTSYEQYF.

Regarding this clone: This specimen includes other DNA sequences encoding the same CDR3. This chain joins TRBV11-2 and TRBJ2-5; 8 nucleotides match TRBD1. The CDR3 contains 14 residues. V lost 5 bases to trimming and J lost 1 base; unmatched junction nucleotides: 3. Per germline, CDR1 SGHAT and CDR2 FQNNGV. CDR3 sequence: CASSPGQGQETQYF. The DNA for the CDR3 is TGTGCCAGCAGCCCCGGACAGGGCCAAGAGACCCAGTACTTC.

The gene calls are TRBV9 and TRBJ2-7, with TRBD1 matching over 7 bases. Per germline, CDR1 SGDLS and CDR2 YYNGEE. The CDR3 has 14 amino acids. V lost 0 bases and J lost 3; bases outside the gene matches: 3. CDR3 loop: CASSVAGQFYEQYF. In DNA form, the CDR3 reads TGTGCCAGCAGCGTAGCGGGACAGTTCTACGAGCAGTACTTC. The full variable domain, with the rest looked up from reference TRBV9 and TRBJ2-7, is DSGVTQTPKHLITATGQRVTLRCSPRSGDLSVYWYQQSLDQGLQFLIQYYNGEERAKGNILERFSAQQFPDLHSELNLSSLELGDSALYFCASSVAGQFYEQYFGPGTRLTVT.

CDR3 bases: TGTGCCAGCAGCTTAGCCTCCCTCTACAATGAGCAGTTCTTC. Amino acid sequence: CASSLASLYNEQFF. The chain links TRBV7-9 to TRBJ2-1; D unresolved. Germline CDR1 and CDR2: SEHNR and FQNEAQ (reference sequence). The CDR3 is 14 amino acids. With 0 bases removed from V and 3 bases from J, the gap between germline ends came to 6 bases.

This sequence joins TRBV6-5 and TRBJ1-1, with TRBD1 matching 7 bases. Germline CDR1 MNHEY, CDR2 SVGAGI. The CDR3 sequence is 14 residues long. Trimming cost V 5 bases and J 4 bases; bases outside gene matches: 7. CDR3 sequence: CASSHPGGGTEAFF. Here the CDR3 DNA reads TGTGCCAGCAGTCACCCAGGGGGAGGCACTGAAGCTTTCTTT.

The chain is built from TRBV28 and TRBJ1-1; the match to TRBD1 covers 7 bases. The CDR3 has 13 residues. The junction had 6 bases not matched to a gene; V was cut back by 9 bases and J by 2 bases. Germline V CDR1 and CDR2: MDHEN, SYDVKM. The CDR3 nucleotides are TGTGCCAGTTGGAGGGGGCCAAACACTGAAGCTTTCTTT. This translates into CASWRGPNTEAFF.

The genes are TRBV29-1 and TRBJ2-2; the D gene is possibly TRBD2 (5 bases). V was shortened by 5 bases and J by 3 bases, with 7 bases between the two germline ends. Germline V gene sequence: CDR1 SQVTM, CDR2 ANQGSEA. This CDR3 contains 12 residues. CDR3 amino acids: CSVSRDTGELFF. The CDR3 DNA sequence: TGCAGCGTTTCGCGGGACACCGGGGAGCTGTTTTTT.

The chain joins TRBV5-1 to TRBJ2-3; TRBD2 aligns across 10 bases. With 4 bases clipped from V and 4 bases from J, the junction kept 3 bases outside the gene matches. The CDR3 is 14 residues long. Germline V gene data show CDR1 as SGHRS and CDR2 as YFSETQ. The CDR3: CASSASGRPDTQYF. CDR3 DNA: TGCGCCAGCAGCGCTAGCGGGAGACCAGATACGCAGTATTTT.

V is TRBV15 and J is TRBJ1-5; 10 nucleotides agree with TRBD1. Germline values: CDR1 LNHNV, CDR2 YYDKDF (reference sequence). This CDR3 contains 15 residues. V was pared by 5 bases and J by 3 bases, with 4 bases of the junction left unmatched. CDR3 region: CATSPGQGHNQPQHF. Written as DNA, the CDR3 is TGTGCCACCAGCCCGGGACAGGGGCACAATCAGCCCCAGCATTTT. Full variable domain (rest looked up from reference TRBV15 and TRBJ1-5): DAMVIQNPRYQVTQFGKPVTLSCSQTLNHNVMYWYQQKSSQAPKLLFHYYDKDFNNEADTPDNFQSRRPNTSFCFLDIRSPGLGDTAMYLCATSPGQGHNQPQHFGDGTRLSIL.

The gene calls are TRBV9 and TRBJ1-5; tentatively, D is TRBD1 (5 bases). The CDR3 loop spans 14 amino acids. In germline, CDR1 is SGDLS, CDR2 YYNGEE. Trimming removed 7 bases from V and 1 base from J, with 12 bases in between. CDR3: CASEEGVSNQPQHF. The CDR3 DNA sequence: TGTGCCAGCGAAGAAGGGGTGAGCAATCAGCCCCAGCATTTT.

The CDR3 protein is CASNGRGGYTF. As DNA, the CDR3 is TGTGCCAGCAACGGACGGGGTGGCTACACCTTC. The rearrangement uses TRBV27 and TRBJ1-2; D gene unclear. Germline V gene sequence: CDR1 MNHEY, CDR2 SMNVEV (reference sequence). V was shortened by 7 bases and J by 7 bases, with 10 bases between the two germline ends. This CDR3 has 11 amino acids.

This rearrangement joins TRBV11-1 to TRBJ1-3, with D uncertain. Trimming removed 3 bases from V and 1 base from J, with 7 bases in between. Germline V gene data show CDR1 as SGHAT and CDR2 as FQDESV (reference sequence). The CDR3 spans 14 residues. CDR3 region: CASSFEYSGNTIYF. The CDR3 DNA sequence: TGTGCCAGCAGCTTTGAGTATTCTGGAAACACCATATATTTT.

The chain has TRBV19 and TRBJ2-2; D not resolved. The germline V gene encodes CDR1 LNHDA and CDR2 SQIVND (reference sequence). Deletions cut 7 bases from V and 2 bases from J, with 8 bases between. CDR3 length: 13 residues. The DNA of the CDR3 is TGTGCCAGTAAACACCTCAACACCGGGGAGCTGTTTTTT. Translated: CASKHLNTGELFF.

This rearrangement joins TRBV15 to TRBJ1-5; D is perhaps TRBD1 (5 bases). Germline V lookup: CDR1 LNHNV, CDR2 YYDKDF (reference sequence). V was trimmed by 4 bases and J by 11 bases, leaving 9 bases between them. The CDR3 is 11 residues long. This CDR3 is CATSKGMAQHF. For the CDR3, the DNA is TGTGCCACCAGCAAGGGGATGGCCCAGCATTTT. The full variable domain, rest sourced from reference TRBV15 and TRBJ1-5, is DAMVIQNPRYQVTQFGKPVTLSCSQTLNHNVMYWYQQKSSQAPKLLFHYYDKDFNNEADTPDNFQSRRPNTSFCFLDIRSPGLGDTAMYLCATSKGMAQHFGDGTRLSIL.

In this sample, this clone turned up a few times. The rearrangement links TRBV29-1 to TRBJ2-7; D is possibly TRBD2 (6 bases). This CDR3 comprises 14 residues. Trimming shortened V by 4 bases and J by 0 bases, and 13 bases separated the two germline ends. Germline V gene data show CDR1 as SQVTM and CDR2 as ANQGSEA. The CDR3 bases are TGCAGCGTTGTTCGGGGACTCAGCTCCTACGAGCAGTACTTC. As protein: CSVVRGLSSYEQYF.

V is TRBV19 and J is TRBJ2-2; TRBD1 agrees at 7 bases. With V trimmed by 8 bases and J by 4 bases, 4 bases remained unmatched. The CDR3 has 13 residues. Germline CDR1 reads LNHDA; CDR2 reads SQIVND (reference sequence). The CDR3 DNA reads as TGTGCCAGTGCAGACAGGGTCACCGGGGAGCTGTTTTTT. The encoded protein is CASADRVTGELFF.

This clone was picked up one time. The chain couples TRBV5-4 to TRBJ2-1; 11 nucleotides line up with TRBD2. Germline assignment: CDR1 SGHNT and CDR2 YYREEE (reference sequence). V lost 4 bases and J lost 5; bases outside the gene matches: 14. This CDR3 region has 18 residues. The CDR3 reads CASSNPKLAGDPHNEQFF. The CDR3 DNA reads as TGTGCCAGCAGCAATCCGAAACTAGCGGGAGACCCCCACAATGAGCAGTTCTTC.

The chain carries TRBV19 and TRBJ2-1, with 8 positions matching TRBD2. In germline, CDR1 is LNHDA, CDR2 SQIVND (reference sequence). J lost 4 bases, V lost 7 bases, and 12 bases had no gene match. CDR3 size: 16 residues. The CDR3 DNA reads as TGTGCCAGTATGGGCGCGGCGGGAGGACTTTACAATGAGCAGTTCTTC. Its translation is CASMGAAGGLYNEQFF.

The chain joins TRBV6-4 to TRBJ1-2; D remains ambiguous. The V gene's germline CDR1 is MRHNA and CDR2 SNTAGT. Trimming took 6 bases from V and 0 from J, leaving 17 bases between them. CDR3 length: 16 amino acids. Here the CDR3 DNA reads TGTGCCAGCAGCTCCCCCCGGCGGTCAGCTAACTATGGCTACACCTTC. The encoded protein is CASSSPRRSANYGYTF.